This TCR beta chain derives from a study of cytomegalovirus exposure and HLA in healthy donors. General observations from the study: The study labeled about 160 TCR beta chains cytomegalovirus-associated. Later findings reportedly placed an Asian-associated ancestry cluster below the approximately 700-donor mean for N-insertions.

As for this clone: Antigen specificity is unknown.

Primers: 60 Vbeta forward and 13 Jbeta reverse. TCRdb's copy holds only in-frame clones and misses some; the assay was immunoSEQ multiplex PCR. The table records 140,000 or so clones, roughly 85% of them present only once. This TCR was sampled from a woman in her thirties in good health and CMV-seronegative. Sequencing was done on a sample of PBMCs.

This chain's CDR3 is CASTPGVVQPQHF. CDR3 DNA sequence: TGTGCCAGCACCCCGGGTGTAGTTCAGCCCCAGCATTTT. The V and J genes are TRBV6-5 and TRBJ1-5, with D uncertain. Trimming cost V 7 bases and J 6 bases, with 13 bases left between them. This CDR3 has 13 amino acids. CDR1 is MNHEY, CDR2 SVGAGI, per germline.